This T cell receptor beta chain was recorded in a study of siplizumab effects on memory and regulatory T cells. Points from the study as a whole: Contribution to the alloresponse seemed major for naive T cells, which also seemed more diverse than memory cells. Treg origin accounted for an average of nearly 70% of mappable alloreactive CD4+ clones with siplizumab and roughly 26% in controls.

The CDR3 runs 15 residues. Germline assignment: CDR1 SGHKS and CDR2 YYEKEE (reference sequence). The V and J ends lost 3 bases and 3 bases respectively, with 16 bases between them. On this clone itself: Its antigen is as yet unknown.

Assays captured roughly 9.3 x 10^4 TCR templates per sample. Here immunoSEQ multiplex PCR was the method, and the copy in TCRdb shows in-frame clones only, minus some. The repertoire includes about 70,000 clones, around 90% of them detected once, and 1.7% sits in the top ten. The chain couples TRBV5-5 to TRBJ2-7; D is tentatively TRBD1 or TRBD2 (5 bases each). The sequenced sample consisted of Tregs sorted from blood. This TCR was recovered from a human donor in good health. CDR3 sequence (DNA): TGTGCCAGCAGCTCGTCTCCGGGACCTTTCTACGAGCAGTACTTC. It is translated as CASSSSPGPFYEQYF. The variable domain in full, with the rest retrieved from reference TRBV5-5 and TRBJ2-7, is DAGVTQSPTHLIKTRGQQVTLRCSPISGHKSVSWYQQVLGQGPQFIFQYYEKEERGRGNFPDRFSARQFPNYSSELNVNALLLGDSALYLCASSSSPGPFYEQYFGPGTRLTVT.